These T cell receptor beta chains were read from a single sample in a study of cytomegalovirus exposure and HLA in healthy donors. The data were produced by immunoSEQ multiplex PCR, yet TCRdb's version contains in-frame clones alone and is incomplete. Of roughly 190,000 clones in the sample, about 85% were seen once. The sequencing input was PBMCs. The receptors derive from a woman in her forties or fifties in good health and CMV-seronegative. Each CDR3 is given with its conserved first and last residue.

cdr3_length j_call v_call cdr3_aa
15 TRBJ2-7 TRBV9 CASSVGASGTYEQYF
13 TRBJ1-2 TRBV6-1 CASTSRTVHGYTF
14 TRBJ1-1 TRBV5-4 CASSLTGVNTEAFF
15 TRBJ2-7 TRBV6-1 CASRRDRGGTYEQYF
15 TRBJ2-2 TRBV6-1 CASPGQGPNTGELFF
15 TRBJ2-6 TRBV5-1 CASSRQVLGANVLTF
15 TRBJ1-3 TRBV15 CATSRDGDSGNTIYF
14 TRBJ1-1 TRBV10-3 CAIRVTGWNTEAFF
14 TRBJ1-5 TRBV4-2 CASSQESGNQPQHF
16 TRBJ1-4 TRBV6-5 CASSYRNRGTNEKLFF
12 - TRBV5-1 CASSPPTYEQYF
16 TRBJ2-7 TRBV6-5 CASSYGSRPTEYEQYF
13 TRBJ2-5 TRBV7-2 CASSFSVQETQYF
15 TRBJ1-5 TRBV6-1 CASSEFSSSNQPQHF
13 TRBJ2-2 TRBV6-5 CASVAGGPRELFF
11 TRBJ1-1 TRBV5-1 CASSLAAEAFF
13 TRBJ1-1 TRBV5-5 CASSLVLITEAFF
15 TRBJ1-2 TRBV4-1 CASSQVGARFYGYTF
14 TRBJ2-7 TRBV5-1 CASQLAGVMHEQYF
16 TRBJ2-7 TRBV27 CASSPRTGISSYEQYF
13 TRBJ1-5 TRBV7-2 CASSQGGREPQHF
18 TRBJ2-6 TRBV7-2 CASSPSGQGSSGANVLTF
13 TRBJ1-2 TRBV18 CASSPDKDYGYTF
15 TRBJ2-7 TRBV19 CASSILRDRHYEQYF
16 TRBJ2-7 TRBV25-1 CASSDSRTGASYEQYF